Below, 7 T cell receptor beta chains from the same sample are listed, as sequenced in a study of blood T cell repertoires in COVID-19. Assay used: immunoSEQ multiplex PCR; TCRdb lists only in-frame clones, some missing. The profile covers hundreds of thousands of clones, with 80% to 90% appearing a single time and 5.5% to 7.5% taken by the ten largest. Source material: peripheral blood. These receptors were obtained from a man aged 55 to 70 who had recovered from COVID-19.

The chain is built from TRBV6-5 and TRBJ1-6; 8 bases agree with TRBD1. CDR3 length: 15 residues. CDR1 and CDR2 from the germline V gene are MNHEY and SVGAGI. V was pared by 5 bases and J by 6 bases, with 6 bases of the junction left unmatched. The CDR3 sequence: CASSRAGGGNSPLHF. CDR3 bases: TGTGCCAGCAGTCGGGCAGGGGGCGGTAATTCACCCCTCCACTTT.

The chain recombines TRBV7-2 with TRBJ2-3; 7 bases align to TRBD2. Germline V CDR1 and CDR2: SGHTA, FQGNSA. Trimming at V came to 5 bases and at J to 1 base, leaving 3 bases not matched to a gene. The CDR3 covers 14 residues. DNA for the CDR3: TGTGCCAGCAGCCTAAGCGGGGGCACAGATACGCAGTATTTT. Translated, it gives CASSLSGGTDTQYF.

This clone has just one count. The gene calls are TRBV5-1 and TRBJ1-6; D remains ambiguous. The CDR3 length is 14 residues. Between the trimmed V and J ends, which lost 5 bases and 13 bases, there was a span of 19 bases. The germline gives CDR1 SGHRS, CDR2 YFSETQ. The CDR3 nucleotides read TGCGCCAGCAGAGCCGGGTCTCAGCCTACCCCCCTCCACTTT. Residues: CASRAGSQPTPLHF.

A word on this clone: Distinct nucleotide sequences in the sample also encode this CDR3. The gene calls are TRBV28 and TRBJ1-2; D perhaps matches TRBD1 (6 bases). Looked up from germline, CDR1 is MDHEN and CDR2 is SYDVKM. CDR3 size: 13 residues. The ends were cut back, 5 bases at V and 5 bases at J, with 12 bases in the middle. CDR3 sequence: CASSLQGGYGYTF. CDR3 nucleotides: TGTGCCAGCAGTCTACAGGGTGGGTATGGCTACACCTTC.

The table lists this clone with a count of one. The chain employs TRBV2 and TRBJ1-4; D remains ambiguous. Germline CDR1 and CDR2: SNHLY and FYNNEI. V lost 4 bases and J lost 3, with 6 bases in between. The CDR3 contains 13 residues. CDR3 in DNA: TGTGCCAGCAGTGGACAAGCTAATGAAAAACTGTTTTTT. This codes for CASSGQANEKLFF.

The rearrangement links TRBV18 to TRBJ2-7; no clear D gene. CDR3 size: 12 residues. V was cut by 3 bases and J by 5 bases, with 8 bases left in between. The germline V gene has CDR1 KGHSH and CDR2 LQKENI. The CDR3 here is CASSPRDNEQYF. The DNA for the CDR3 is TGTGCCAGCTCACCCCGAGACAACGAGCAGTACTTC.

V is TRBV6-5 and J is TRBJ2-7; tentative D call: TRBD1 (5 bases). This CDR3 comprises 13 residues. The V and J ends lost 6 bases and 4 bases respectively, with 13 bases between them. Germline CDR1 and CDR2: MNHEY and SVGAGI. CDR3 residues: CASRVGHQYEQYF. CDR3 DNA sequence: TGTGCCAGCAGAGTAGGACATCAATACGAGCAGTACTTC.